This entry lists 30 T cell receptor beta chains sequenced from one sample in a study of T cells after posttransplantation cyclophosphamide. Using immunoSEQ multiplex PCR, the repertoire was profiled, and TCRdb retains in-frame clones only, with some absent. The data contain under 20,000 clones, 94% of them singletons. The naive gate required viable CD3+CD4+ or CD3+CD8+ cells with CCR7+CD45RA+CD45RO-CD95-CD27+CD28+ phenotype. Input material: naive CD4+ T cells sorted from blood. The receptor source for this set is a woman aged 45 to 65 in good health and a related stem cell transplant donor.

Only one count was recorded for this clone. The chain is built from TRBV7-9 and TRBJ2-7; the D is unclear. V was shortened by 5 bases and J by 5 bases, with 16 bases between the two germline ends. The CDR3 length is 14 residues. Germline assignment: CDR1 SEHNR and CDR2 FQNEAQ (reference sequence). The CDR3 bases are TGTGCCAGCAGCCCCAGACAAGGTTCCGACGAGCAGTACTTC. Translation: CASSPRQGSDEQYF. Drawing the rest from reference TRBV7-9 and TRBJ2-7, the complete variable domain is DTGVSQNPRHKITKRGQNVTFRCDPISEHNRLYWYRQTLGQGPEFLTYFQNEAQLEKSRLLSDRFSAERPKGSFSTLEIQRTEQGDSAMYLCASSPRQGSDEQYFGPGTRLTVT.

Regarding this clone: One junction end does not reproduce the germline sequence, and a read error may be involved. This specimen includes other DNA sequences encoding the same CDR3. The CDR3 reads CASSQSPNPGTNNEQFF. The CDR3 nucleotides are TGTGCCAGTAGCCAAAGTCCAAACCCTGGGACTAACAATGAGCAGTTCTTC. This chain joins TRBV16 and TRBJ2-1, with TRBD2 matching 7 bases. The CDR3 covers 17 residues. Germline V gives CDR1 KGHSY, CDR2 FQNENV.

The rearrangement uses TRBV7-3 and TRBJ2-3; 7 nucleotides agree with TRBD1. Germline V gives CDR1 SGHTA, CDR2 FQGTGA. The CDR3 runs 13 residues. The junction had 3 bases not matched to a gene; V was cut back by 5 bases and J by 4 bases. In DNA, the CDR3 is TGTGCCAGCAGCCCAACAGGGGCAGATACGCAGTATTTT. Protein: CASSPTGADTQYF.

The rearrangement links TRBV28 to TRBJ1-2; D is possibly TRBD1 (6 bases). The CDR3 sequence is 14 residues long. The germline V and J ends were trimmed by 8 bases and 8 bases, with 21 bases remaining between them. Germline V gives CDR1 MDHEN, CDR2 SYDVKM. CDR3 loop: CASGLGQSYWGYTF. For the CDR3, the DNA is TGTGCCAGCGGACTAGGACAGTCCTATTGGGGCTACACCTTC.

The CDR3: CAWSVRGGVAEAFF. The CDR3 DNA is TGTGCCTGGAGTGTACGGGGTGGGGTGGCTGAAGCTTTCTTT. The chain joins TRBV30 to TRBJ1-1, with unresolved D. Germline assignment: CDR1 GTSNPN and CDR2 SVGIG (reference sequence). Trimming stripped 0 bases from V and 6 bases from J, with 14 bases between. The CDR3 totals 14 residues.

This clone was seen only once. The chain uses TRBV7-3 and TRBJ2-1; 7 bases match TRBD1. V shed 2 bases, J shed 14 bases, and the junction held 6 bases outside the gene matches. This CDR3 comprises 12 residues. In germline, CDR1 is SGHTA, CDR2 FQGTGA. CDR3 loop: CASSLPTGSKFF. The DNA of the CDR3 is TGTGCCAGCAGCTTACCGACAGGGTCGAAGTTCTTC.

The chain links TRBV11-3 to TRBJ2-7; a possible D gene is TRBD1 (6 bases). Germline CDR1 reads SGHNT; CDR2 reads YENEEA. CDR3 length: 14 residues. The V gene lost 5 bases and the J gene lost 3 bases, with 14 bases spanning the gap. The CDR3 DNA is TGTGCCAGCAGCAAGGACAGCAGGTACTACGAGCAGTACTTC. Its translation: CASSKDSRYYEQYF.

The chain recombines TRBV19 with TRBJ1-2; D call uncertain. The length of the CDR3 is 13 residues. Germline V gives CDR1 LNHDA, CDR2 SQIVND (reference sequence). The germline V and J ends were trimmed by 6 bases and 5 bases, with 13 bases remaining between them. The CDR3 bases are TGTGCCAGTAGGACGGACGGAGGATATGGCTACACCTTC. This encodes CASRTDGGYGYTF.

The chain uses TRBV30 and TRBJ2-3, with D unresolved. Trimming took 2 bases from V and 6 from J, leaving 6 bases between them. The CDR3 extends over 11 amino acids. The germline CDR1 and CDR2 sequences are GTSNPN and SVGIG (reference sequence). The CDR3 is CAWSIGDTQYF. DNA of the CDR3: TGTGCCTGGAGTATCGGTGATACGCAGTATTTT. Full variable domain (missing parts from reference TRBV30 and TRBJ2-3): SQTIHQWPATLVQPVGSPLSLECTVEGTSNPNLYWYRQAAGRGLQLLFYSVGIGQISSEVPQNLSASRPQDRQFILSSKKLLLSDSGFYLCAWSIGDTQYFGPGTRLTVL.

V and J are TRBV7-9 and TRBJ2-7, with D perhaps matching TRBD1 (5 bases). The CDR3 extends over 14 amino acids. Germline values: CDR1 SEHNR, CDR2 FQNEAQ (reference sequence). The V gene lost 3 bases and the J gene lost 3 bases, with 12 bases spanning the gap. In DNA form, the CDR3 reads TGTGCCAGCAGCTTTAAAGGGGTAAGCTACGAGCAGTACTTC. Translation: CASSFKGVSYEQYF.

The chain links TRBV27 to TRBJ1-5, with D tentatively TRBD1 (6 bases). There are 18 residues in the CDR3. Germline CDR1 MNHEY, CDR2 SMNVEV (reference sequence). Trimming cost V 6 bases and J 0 bases, with 21 bases left between them. Here the CDR3 DNA reads TGTGCCAGCAGGAAGGACAGTCTAAGTTTTTATAGCAATCAGCCCCAGCATTTT. This encodes CASRKDSLSFYSNQPQHF.

The genes are TRBV30 and TRBJ1-5; TRBD1 aligns across 9 bases. Germline lookup yields CDR1 GTSNPN and CDR2 SVGIG (reference sequence). The CDR3 is 13 residues long. The junction had 4 bases not matched to a gene; V was cut back by 5 bases and J by 5 bases. The CDR3 region is CAWGGQGDQPQHF. The DNA of the CDR3 is TGTGCCTGGGGGGGACAGGGTGATCAGCCCCAGCATTTT.

This clone has only one observation. This chain connects TRBV6-1 to TRBJ1-2; D possibly corresponds to TRBD1 (5 bases). CDR1 MNHNS and CDR2 SASEGT come from the germline V gene. The length of the CDR3 is 13 residues. The V end lost 5 bases, the J end lost 3 bases, and 10 bases lay between the germline ends. The CDR3, as DNA: TGTGCCAGCAGTTCCAGGGTTGACTATGGCTACACCTTC. This encodes CASSSRVDYGYTF.

This chain links TRBV5-6 with TRBJ1-2; D may be TRBD1 (6 bases). Germline V CDR1 and CDR2: SGHDT, YYEEEE. The V end lost 4 bases, the J end lost 8 bases, and 21 bases lay between the germline ends. The CDR3 loop spans 15 amino acids. CDR3 region: CASSQGTLLTRGYTF. CDR3 bases: TGTGCCAGCAGCCAGGGGACACTTCTTACCCGGGGCTACACCTTC.

The V and J genes are TRBV5-4 and TRBJ2-2; 8 bases match TRBD2. V lost 4 bases and J lost 7; bases outside the gene matches: 0. The germline gives CDR1 SGHNT, CDR2 YYREEE (reference sequence). This CDR3 has 12 amino acids. CDR3 loop: CASSREGGELFF. The CDR3 DNA reads TGTGCCAGCAGCCGGGAGGGCGGGGAGCTGTTTTTT.

V gene TRBV27 combines with J gene TRBJ2-1; D might be TRBD1 (5 bases). V was cut by 2 bases and J by 5 bases, with 7 bases left in between. CDR1 is MNHEY, CDR2 SMNVEV, per germline (reference sequence). The CDR3 is made up of 13 amino acids. The CDR3 region is CASSLTRDNEQFF. The DNA for the CDR3 is TGTGCCAGCAGTTTAACCAGGGACAATGAGCAGTTCTTC.

This sequence joins TRBV11-2 and TRBJ1-3; a possible D gene is TRBD1 (5 bases). The CDR3 has 12 residues. The ends were cut back, 7 bases at V and 4 bases at J, with 8 bases in the middle. The germline V gene has CDR1 SGHAT and CDR2 FQNNGV. The CDR3 spells CASTRQGNTIYF. In DNA form, the CDR3 reads TGTGCCAGCACCAGACAGGGAAACACCATATATTTT.

The chain recombines TRBV10-2 with TRBJ2-1, with 14 bases identical to TRBD2. Germline V CDR1 and CDR2: WSHSY, SAAADI. The CDR3 runs 15 residues. Germline trimming cut 7 bases from V and 10 bases from J; bases unmatched to any gene: 9. The CDR3 is CASTPGLAGVGEQFF. The CDR3, as DNA: TGCGCCAGCACCCCGGGACTAGCGGGAGTCGGGGAGCAGTTCTTC.

This chain connects TRBV6-1 to TRBJ1-3, with 10 positions matching TRBD1. Germline loops: CDR1 MNHNS, CDR2 SASEGT. With 4 bases clipped from V and 0 bases from J, the junction kept 15 bases outside the gene matches. The CDR3 runs to 20 residues. The DNA for the CDR3 is TGTGCCAGCAGTGCCCTAAGGGACAGGGGCCGGGGATACTCTGGAAACACCATATATTTT. Amino acid sequence: CASSALRDRGRGYSGNTIYF.

This chain links TRBV5-1 with TRBJ1-1; D perhaps matches TRBD1 (6 bases). Between the trimmed V and J ends, which lost 6 bases and 0 bases, there was a span of 12 bases. Germline V lookup: CDR1 SGHRS, CDR2 YFSETQ. The CDR3 totals 14 residues. CDR3 loop: CASKDQGMNTEAFF. In nucleotides, the CDR3 is TGCGCCAGCAAAGATCAGGGGATGAACACTGAAGCTTTCTTT.

The V and J genes are TRBV7-8 and TRBJ1-3, with a possible D match to TRBD1 (5 bases). This CDR3 has 18 residues. The germline gives CDR1 SGHVS, CDR2 FQNEAQ. Trimming took 5 bases from V and 0 from J, leaving 20 bases between them. The CDR3 region is CASSPLNGRGISGNTIYF. The CDR3 DNA reads as TGTGCCAGCAGCCCGCTAAATGGTAGGGGCATCTCTGGAAACACCATATATTTT.

The rearrangement links TRBV30 to TRBJ2-5; maybe TRBD2 (6 bases). This CDR3 is 11 amino acids long. CDR1 GTSNPN and CDR2 SVGIG come from the germline V gene (reference sequence). Trimming shortened V by 5 bases and J by 9 bases, and 13 bases separated the two germline ends. CDR3 DNA: TGTGCCTGGTGGTACGGGAGTGCCCAGTACTTC. Its translation is CAWWYGSAQYF.

The chain carries TRBV4-3 and TRBJ2-1; 11 bases map to TRBD2. The CDR3 is made up of 15 amino acids. In germline, CDR1 is LGHNA, CDR2 YSLEER. V trimming: 4 bases; J trimming: 4 bases; junction bases outside the gene matches: 3. CDR3 sequence (DNA): TGCGCCAGCAGCCCGGGACTAGCGGCTTACAATGAGCAGTTCTTC. As protein: CASSPGLAAYNEQFF.

The chain recombines TRBV15 with TRBJ2-7, with TRBD1 as a possible D gene (5 bases). The CDR3 runs to 15 residues. Germline V gives CDR1 LNHNV, CDR2 YYDKDF (reference sequence). Trimming took off 5 bases at V and 1 base at J, with 15 bases between the two ends. The CDR3 DNA reads TGTGCCACCAGCCGCAGGGTCCCAAATTCCTACGAGCAGTACTTC. Its protein is CATSRRVPNSYEQYF.

The rearrangement uses TRBV19 and TRBJ2-3, with a possible D match to TRBD2 (7 bases). The V and J ends lost 7 bases and 7 bases respectively, with 15 bases between them. The CDR3 is 13 amino acids. Germline loops: CDR1 LNHDA, CDR2 SQIVND (reference sequence). CDR3 DNA sequence: TGTGCCAGTACAGGCGGGGGCCCGAATACGCAGTATTTT. Translating gives CASTGGGPNTQYF.

The gene calls are TRBV10-3 and TRBJ1-1; D remains ambiguous. Between the trimmed V and J ends, which lost 4 bases and 0 bases, there was a span of 9 bases. Looked up from germline, CDR1 is ENHRY and CDR2 is SYGVKD. The CDR3 runs to 14 residues. The CDR3 coding sequence is TGTGCCATCAGTGCCACAGCATTGAACACTGAAGCTTTCTTT. Its translation: CAISATALNTEAFF.

In DNA, the CDR3 is TGTGCCAGTAGCGCTCAGGACTACTCTGGAAACACCATATATTTT. It translates to CASSAQDYSGNTIYF. J is TRBJ1-3 and V is TRBV19, with D uncertain. Germline V gene data show CDR1 as LNHDA and CDR2 as SQIVND (reference sequence). The CDR3 is 15 residues long. The V end was cut by 6 bases, the J end by 0 bases, with 12 bases between.

J is TRBJ1-1 and V is TRBV27, with a weak D call TRBD1 (5 bases). The CDR3 consists of 15 residues. Trimming cost V 3 bases and J 5 bases, with 16 bases left between them. Germline V gives CDR1 MNHEY, CDR2 SMNVEV (reference sequence). CDR3 region: CASSFRLKGRTEAFF. The CDR3 DNA follows: TGTGCCAGCAGTTTTCGGCTTAAGGGGAGGACTGAAGCTTTCTTT.

The CDR3: CAISGLYSPLHF. CDR3 in DNA: TGTGCCATCAGTGGGCTTTATTCACCCCTCCACTTT. The chain carries TRBV10-3 and TRBJ1-6; D ambiguous. Trimming shortened V by 4 bases and J by 8 bases, and 6 bases separated the two germline ends. Germline CDR1 ENHRY, CDR2 SYGVKD. The CDR3 sequence is 12 residues long.

This clone was detected once. Other DNA sequences in the sample encode the same CDR3. J is TRBJ2-5 and V is TRBV5-4; the match to TRBD1 covers 12 bases. With 0 bases clipped from V and 4 bases from J, the junction kept 7 bases outside the gene matches. This CDR3 comprises 17 residues. Germline-derived CDR1 and CDR2 are SGHNT and YYREEE (reference sequence). The CDR3 bases are TGTGCCAGCAGCTTGGGGGACAGGGGGCTTCGGGGAGAGACCCAGTACTTC. Translating it yields CASSLGDRGLRGETQYF.